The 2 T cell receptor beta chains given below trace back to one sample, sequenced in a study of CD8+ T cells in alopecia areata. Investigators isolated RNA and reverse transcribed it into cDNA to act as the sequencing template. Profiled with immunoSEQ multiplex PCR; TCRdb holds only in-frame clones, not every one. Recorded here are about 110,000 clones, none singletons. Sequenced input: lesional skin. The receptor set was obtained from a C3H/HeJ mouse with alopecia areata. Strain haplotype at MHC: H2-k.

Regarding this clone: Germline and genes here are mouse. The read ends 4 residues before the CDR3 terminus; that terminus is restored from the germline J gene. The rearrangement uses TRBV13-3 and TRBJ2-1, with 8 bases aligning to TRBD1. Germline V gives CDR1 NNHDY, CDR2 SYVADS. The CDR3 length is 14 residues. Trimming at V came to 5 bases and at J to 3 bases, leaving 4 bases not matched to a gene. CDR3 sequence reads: CASRRTGFYAEQFF. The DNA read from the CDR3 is TGTGCCAGCAGGAGGACAGGGTTCTATGCT.

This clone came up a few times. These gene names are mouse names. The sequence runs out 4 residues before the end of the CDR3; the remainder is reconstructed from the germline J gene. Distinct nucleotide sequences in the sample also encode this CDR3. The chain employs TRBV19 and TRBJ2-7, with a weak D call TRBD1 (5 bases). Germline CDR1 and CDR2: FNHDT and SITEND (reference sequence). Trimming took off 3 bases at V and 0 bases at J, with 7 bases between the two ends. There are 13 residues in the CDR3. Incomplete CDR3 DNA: TGTGCCAGCAGTACGCAGGGCTCCTAT. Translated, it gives CASSTQGSY. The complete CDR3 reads CASSTQGSYEQYF.